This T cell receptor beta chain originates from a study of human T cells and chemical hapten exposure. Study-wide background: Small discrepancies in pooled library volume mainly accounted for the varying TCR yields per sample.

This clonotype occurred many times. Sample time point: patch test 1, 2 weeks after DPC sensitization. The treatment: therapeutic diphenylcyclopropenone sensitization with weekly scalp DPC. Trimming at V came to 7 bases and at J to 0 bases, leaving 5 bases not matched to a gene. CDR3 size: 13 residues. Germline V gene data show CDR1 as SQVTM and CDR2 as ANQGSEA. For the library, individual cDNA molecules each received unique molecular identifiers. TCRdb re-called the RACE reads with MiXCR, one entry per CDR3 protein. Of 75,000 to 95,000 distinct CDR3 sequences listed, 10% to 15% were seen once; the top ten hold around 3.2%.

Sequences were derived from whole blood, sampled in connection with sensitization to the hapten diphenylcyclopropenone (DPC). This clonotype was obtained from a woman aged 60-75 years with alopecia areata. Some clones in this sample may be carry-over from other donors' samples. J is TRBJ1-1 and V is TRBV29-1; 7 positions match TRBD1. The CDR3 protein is CSAGGQLNTEAFF. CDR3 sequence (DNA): TGCAGCGCCGGGGGACAGCTGAACACTGAAGCTTTCTTT.